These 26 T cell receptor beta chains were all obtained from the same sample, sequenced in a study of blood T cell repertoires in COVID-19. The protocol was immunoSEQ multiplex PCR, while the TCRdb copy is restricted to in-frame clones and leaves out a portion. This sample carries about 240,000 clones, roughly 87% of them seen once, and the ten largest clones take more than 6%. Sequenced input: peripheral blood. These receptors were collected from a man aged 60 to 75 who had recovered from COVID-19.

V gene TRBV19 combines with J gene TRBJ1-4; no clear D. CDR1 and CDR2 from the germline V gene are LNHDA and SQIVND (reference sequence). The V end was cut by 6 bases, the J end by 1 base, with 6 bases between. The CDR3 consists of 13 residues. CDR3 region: CASRRGTNEKLFF. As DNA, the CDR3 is TGTGCCAGTAGGCGGGGAACTAATGAAAAACTGTTTTTT.

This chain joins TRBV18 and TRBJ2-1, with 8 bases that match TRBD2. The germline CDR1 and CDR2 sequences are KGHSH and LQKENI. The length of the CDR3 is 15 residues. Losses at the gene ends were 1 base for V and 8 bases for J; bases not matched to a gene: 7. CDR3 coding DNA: TGTGCCAGCTCACCACTCGGGGGGGCCCTCGATGAGCAGTTCTTC. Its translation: CASSPLGGALDEQFF.

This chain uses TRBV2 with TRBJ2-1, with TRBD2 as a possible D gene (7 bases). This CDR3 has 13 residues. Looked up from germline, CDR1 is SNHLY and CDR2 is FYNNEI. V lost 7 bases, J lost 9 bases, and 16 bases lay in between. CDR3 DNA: TGTGCCAGCATATCTTCCGGGGGGCCTGAGCAGTTCTTC. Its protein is CASISSGGPEQFF.

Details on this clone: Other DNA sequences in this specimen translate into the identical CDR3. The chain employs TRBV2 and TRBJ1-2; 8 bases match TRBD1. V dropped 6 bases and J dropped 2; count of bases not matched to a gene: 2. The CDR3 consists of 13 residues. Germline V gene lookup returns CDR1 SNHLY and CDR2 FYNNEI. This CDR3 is CASSGDRNYGYTF. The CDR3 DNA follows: TGTGCCAGCAGCGGGGACAGGAACTATGGCTACACCTTC.

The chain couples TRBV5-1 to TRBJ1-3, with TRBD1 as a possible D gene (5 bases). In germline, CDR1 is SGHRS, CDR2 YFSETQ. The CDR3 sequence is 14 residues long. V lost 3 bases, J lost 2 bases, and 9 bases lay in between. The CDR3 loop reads CASSSGTAGNTIYF. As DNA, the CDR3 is TGCGCCAGCAGCTCCGGGACTGCTGGAAACACCATATATTTT.

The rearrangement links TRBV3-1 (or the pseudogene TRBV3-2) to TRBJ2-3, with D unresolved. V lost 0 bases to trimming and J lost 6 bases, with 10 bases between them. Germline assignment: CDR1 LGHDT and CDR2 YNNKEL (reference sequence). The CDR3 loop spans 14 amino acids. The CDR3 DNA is TGTGCCAGCAGCCAAGAGTTAGCAGCGGATACGCAGTATTTT. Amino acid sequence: CASSQELAADTQYF.

The CDR3 bases are TGTGCCAGCAGTTCAGGGGCAGGGGTCCAGCCCCAGCATTTT. This encodes CASSSGAGVQPQHF. This chain uses TRBV27 with TRBJ1-5; weak D call: TRBD1 (6 bases). The V end was cut by 4 bases, the J end by 7 bases, with 14 bases between. The CDR3 sequence is 14 residues long. Germline CDR1 reads MNHEY; CDR2 reads SMNVEV (reference sequence).

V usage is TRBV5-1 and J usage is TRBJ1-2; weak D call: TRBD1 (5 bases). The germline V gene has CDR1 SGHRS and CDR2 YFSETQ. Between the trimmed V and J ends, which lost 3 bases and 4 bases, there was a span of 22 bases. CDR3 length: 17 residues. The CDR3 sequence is CASSSPGQGGTSYGYTF. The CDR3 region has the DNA TGCGCCAGCAGCTCACCCGGGCAGGGAGGGACCTCCTATGGCTACACCTTC.

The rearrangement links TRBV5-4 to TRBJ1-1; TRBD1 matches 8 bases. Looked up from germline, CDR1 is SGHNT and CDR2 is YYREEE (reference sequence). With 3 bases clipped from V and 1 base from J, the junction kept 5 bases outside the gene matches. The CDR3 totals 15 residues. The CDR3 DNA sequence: TGTGCCAGCAGCTCAGGACAGGGAGGGAACACTGAAGCTTTCTTT. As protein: CASSSGQGGNTEAFF.

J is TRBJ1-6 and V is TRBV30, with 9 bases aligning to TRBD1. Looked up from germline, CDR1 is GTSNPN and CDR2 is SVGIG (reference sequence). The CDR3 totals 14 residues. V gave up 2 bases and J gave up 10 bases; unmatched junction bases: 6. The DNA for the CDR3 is TGTGCCTGGAGTACCGGGACAGGGAGGTCACCCCTCCACTTT. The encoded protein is CAWSTGTGRSPLHF. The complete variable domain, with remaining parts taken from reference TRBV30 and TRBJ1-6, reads SQTIHQWPATLVQPVGSPLSLECTVEGTSNPNLYWYRQAAGRGLQLLFYSVGIGQISSEVPQNLSASRPQDRQFILSSKKLLLSDSGFYLCAWSTGTGRSPLHFGNGTRLTVT.

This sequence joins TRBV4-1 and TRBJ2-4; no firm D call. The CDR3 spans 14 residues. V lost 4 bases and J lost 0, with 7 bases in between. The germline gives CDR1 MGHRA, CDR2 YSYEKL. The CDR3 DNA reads TGCGCCAGCAGCCCCTCACTAGCCAAAAACATTCAGTACTTC. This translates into CASSPSLAKNIQYF.

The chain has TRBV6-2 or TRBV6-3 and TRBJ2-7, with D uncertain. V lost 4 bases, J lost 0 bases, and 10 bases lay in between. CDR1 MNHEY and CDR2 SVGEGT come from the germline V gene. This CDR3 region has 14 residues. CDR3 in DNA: TGTGCCAGCAGTTTCCCTACCTTCTCCTACGAGCAGTACTTC. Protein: CASSFPTFSYEQYF.

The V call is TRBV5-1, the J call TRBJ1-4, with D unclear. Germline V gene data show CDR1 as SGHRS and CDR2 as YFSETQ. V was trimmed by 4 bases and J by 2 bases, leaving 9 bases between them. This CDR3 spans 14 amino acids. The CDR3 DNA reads TGCGCCAGCAGCCTTCGGGGTACTAATGAAAAACTGTTTTTT. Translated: CASSLRGTNEKLFF. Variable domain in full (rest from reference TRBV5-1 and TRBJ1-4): KAGVTQTPRYLIKTRGQQVTLSCSPISGHRSVSWYQQTPGQGLQFLFEYFSETQRNKGNFPGRFSGRQFSNSRSEMNVSTLELGDSALYLCASSLRGTNEKLFFGSGTQLSVL.

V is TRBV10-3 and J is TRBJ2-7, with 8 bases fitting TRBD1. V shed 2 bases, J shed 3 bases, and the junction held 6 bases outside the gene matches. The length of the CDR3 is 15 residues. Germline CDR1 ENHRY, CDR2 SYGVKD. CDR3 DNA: TGTGCCATCAGTGAGCCCGGGACAGGCGACTACGAGCAGTACTTC. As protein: CAISEPGTGDYEQYF.

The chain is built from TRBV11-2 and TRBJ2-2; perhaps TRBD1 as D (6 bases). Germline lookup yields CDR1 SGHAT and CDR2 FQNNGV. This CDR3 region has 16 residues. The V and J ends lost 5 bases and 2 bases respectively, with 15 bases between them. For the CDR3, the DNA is TGTGCCAGCAGCCAAACGGGACAAACAAACACCGGGGAGCTGTTTTTT. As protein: CASSQTGQTNTGELFF.

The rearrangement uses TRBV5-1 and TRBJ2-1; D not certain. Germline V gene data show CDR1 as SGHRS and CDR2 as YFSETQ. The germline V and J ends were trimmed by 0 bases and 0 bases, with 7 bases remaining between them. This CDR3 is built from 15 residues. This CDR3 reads CASSLEATSYNEQFF. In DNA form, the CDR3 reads TGCGCCAGCAGCTTGGAAGCGACCTCCTACAATGAGCAGTTCTTC.

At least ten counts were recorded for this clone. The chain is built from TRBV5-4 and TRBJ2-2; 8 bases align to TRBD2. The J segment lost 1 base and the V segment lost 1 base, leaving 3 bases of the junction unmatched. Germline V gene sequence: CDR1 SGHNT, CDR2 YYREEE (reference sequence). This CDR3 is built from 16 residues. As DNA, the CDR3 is TGTGCCAGCAGCTTGAGACTAGCGTGGAACACCGGGGAGCTGTTTTTT. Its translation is CASSLRLAWNTGELFF. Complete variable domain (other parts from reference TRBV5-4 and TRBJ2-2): ETGVTQSPTHLIKTRGQQVTLRCSSQSGHNTVSWYQQALGQGPQFIFQYYREEENGRGNFPPRFSGLQFPNYSSELNVNALELDDSALYLCASSLRLAWNTGELFFGEGSRLTVL.

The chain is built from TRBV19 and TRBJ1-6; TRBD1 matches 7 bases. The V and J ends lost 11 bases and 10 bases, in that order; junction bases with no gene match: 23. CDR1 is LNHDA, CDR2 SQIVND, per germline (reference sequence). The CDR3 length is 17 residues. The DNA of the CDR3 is TGTGCCCCCCTCATCCCCCGTGACAGGGCGGGTAGGTCACCCCTCCACTTT. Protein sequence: CAPLIPRDRAGRSPLHF. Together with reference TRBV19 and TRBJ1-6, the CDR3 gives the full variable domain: DGGITQSPKYLFRKEGQNVTLSCEQNLNHDAMYWYRQDPGQGLRLIYYSQIVNDFQKGDIAEGYSVSREKKESFPLTVTSAQKNPTAFYLCAPLIPRDRAGRSPLHFGNGTRLTVT.

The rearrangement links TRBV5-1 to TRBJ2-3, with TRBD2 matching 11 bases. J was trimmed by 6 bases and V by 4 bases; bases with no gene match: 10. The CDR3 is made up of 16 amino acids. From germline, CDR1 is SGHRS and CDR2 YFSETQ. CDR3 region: CASSLNSGGAGDTQYF. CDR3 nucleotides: TGCGCCAGCAGCCTAAATAGCGGGGGGGCCGGGGATACGCAGTATTTT. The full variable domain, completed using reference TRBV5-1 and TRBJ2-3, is KAGVTQTPRYLIKTRGQQVTLSCSPISGHRSVSWYQQTPGQGLQFLFEYFSETQRNKGNFPGRFSGRQFSNSRSEMNVSTLELGDSALYLCASSLNSGGAGDTQYFGPGTRLTVL.

The CDR3 reads CASSYSTGGGNIQYF. The CDR3 DNA sequence: TGTGCCAGCAGTTACTCGACAGGGGGCGGAAACATTCAGTACTTC. This chain connects TRBV6-5 to TRBJ2-4, with 10 bases fitting TRBD1. The junction had 2 bases not matched to a gene; V was cut back by 0 bases and J by 6 bases. The CDR3 is made up of 15 amino acids. Per the germline V gene, CDR1 is MNHEY and CDR2 is SVGAGI.

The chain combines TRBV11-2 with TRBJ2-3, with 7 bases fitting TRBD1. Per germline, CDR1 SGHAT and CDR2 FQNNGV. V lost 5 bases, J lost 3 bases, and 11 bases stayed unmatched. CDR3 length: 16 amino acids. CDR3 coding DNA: TGTGCCAGCAGCAATAGTCCGGGACAGATTACAGATACGCAGTATTTT. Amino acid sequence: CASSNSPGQITDTQYF. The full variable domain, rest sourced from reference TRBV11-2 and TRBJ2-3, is EAGVAQSPRYKIIEKRQSVAFWCNPISGHATLYWYQQILGQGPKLLIQFQNNGVVDDSQLPKDRFSAERLKGVDSTLKIQPAKLEDSAVYLCASSNSPGQITDTQYFGPGTRLTVL.

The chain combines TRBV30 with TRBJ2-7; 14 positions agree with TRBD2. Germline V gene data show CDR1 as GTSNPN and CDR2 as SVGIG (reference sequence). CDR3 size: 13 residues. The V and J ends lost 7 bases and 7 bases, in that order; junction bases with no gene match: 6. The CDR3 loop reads CAYRLAGGREQYV. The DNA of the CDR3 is TGTGCCTACAGACTAGCGGGGGGGCGGGAGCAGTACGTC.

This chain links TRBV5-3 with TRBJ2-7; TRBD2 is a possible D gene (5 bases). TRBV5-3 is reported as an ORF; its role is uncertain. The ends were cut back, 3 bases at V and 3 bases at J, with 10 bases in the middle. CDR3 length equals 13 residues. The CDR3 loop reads CARSWTDFYEQYF. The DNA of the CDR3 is TGTGCCAGAAGCTGGACGGACTTCTACGAGCAGTACTTC.

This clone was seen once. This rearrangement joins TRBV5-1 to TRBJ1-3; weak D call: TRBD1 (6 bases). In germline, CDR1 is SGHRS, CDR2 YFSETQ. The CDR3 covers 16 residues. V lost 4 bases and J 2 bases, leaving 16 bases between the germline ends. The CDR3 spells CASSITDRQAGNTIYF. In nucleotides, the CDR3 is TGCGCCAGCAGCATTACCGACAGGCAGGCTGGAAACACCATATATTTT.

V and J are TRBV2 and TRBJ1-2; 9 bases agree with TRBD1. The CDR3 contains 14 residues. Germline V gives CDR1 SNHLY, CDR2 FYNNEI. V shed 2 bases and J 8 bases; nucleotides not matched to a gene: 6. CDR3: CASSEWGQGQGYTF. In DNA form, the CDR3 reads TGTGCCAGCAGTGAATGGGGACAGGGCCAGGGCTACACCTTC.

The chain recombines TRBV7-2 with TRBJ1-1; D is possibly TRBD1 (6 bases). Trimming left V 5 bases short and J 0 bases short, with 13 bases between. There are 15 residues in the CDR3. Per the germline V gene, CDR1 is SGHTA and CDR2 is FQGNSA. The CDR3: CASSRGGQVNTEAFF. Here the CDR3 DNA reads TGTGCCAGCAGCCGGGGGGGGCAGGTGAACACTGAAGCTTTCTTT. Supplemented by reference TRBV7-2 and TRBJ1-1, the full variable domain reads GAGVSQSPSNKVTEKGKDVELRCDPISGHTALYWYRQSLGQGLEFLIYFQGNSAPDKSGLPSDRFSAERTGGSVSTLTIQRTQQEDSAVYLCASSRGGQVNTEAFFGQGTRLTVV.